A selection of T cell receptor beta chains follows, all from one sample in a study of patients and donors after allogeneic stem cell transplantation. TCRdb reanalysed the RT-PCR reads using MiXCR and keeps one entry per CDR3 protein. The repertoire holds 150,000 to 250,000 distinct CDR3 sequences, approximately 41% seen once, with 33% in the top ten. The sequencing sample was made of blood, either unsorted or a sorted T cell fraction (not recorded which). The source of these receptors is a human donor who was either an allogeneic HSCT recipient or a stem cell or donor lymphocyte infusion donor (not recorded which). It is not recorded whose cells these are; they may come from a transplant donor. CDR3s include the opening cysteine and the closing phenylalanine or tryptophan. The listing skips clone size in some rows; elsewhere it reads once, few, many or a size class.

>13|TRBV19|-|TRBJ1-1
CASSISPGTEAFF
>12|TRBV6-1|-|TRBJ1-4
CASRPRGEKLFF
>16|TRBV4-3|few|TRBJ1-2
CASSQPTRGDGYGYTF
>17|TRBV13|-|TRBJ1-4
CASSLWSGGQRDEKLFF
>15|TRBV30|-|TRBJ2-1
CAWSVSSGNRNEQFF
>16|TRBV4-1|-|TRBJ2-1
CASSQGPVAFYNEQFF
>15|TRBV5-1|-|TRBJ2-2
CASSPLDKYTGELFF
>13|TRBV12-3/TRBV12-4|few|TRBJ2-5
CASSRDGQETQYF
>13|TRBV5-5|-|TRBJ1-1
CASMAGAITEAFF
>12|TRBV7-9|few|TRBJ1-1
CASSQQGSEAFF
>15|TRBV7-9|-|TRBJ1-1
CANSLAIGENTEAFF
>14|TRBV7-2|-|TRBJ1-1
CASSLAGLATEAFF
>14|TRBV7-2|-|TRBJ1-5
CASTRTGFNQPQHF
>14|TRBV30|-|TRBJ2-1
CAWRYSGRGNEQFF
>14|TRBV12-3/TRBV12-4|few|TRBJ1-1
CASSWDSGGTEAFF
>18|TRBV12-3/TRBV12-4|-|TRBJ2-7
CASRKGLAGDSQPYEQYF
>17|TRBV12-3/TRBV12-4|-|TRBJ1-1
CASTSNPGQGSNTEAFF
>15|TRBV7-9|few|TRBJ1-2
CASSLEGQPPDGYTF